The source of this T cell receptor (beta chain) is a study of cytomegalovirus exposure and HLA in healthy donors. With respect to this clone: The antigen is undetermined.

This CDR3 contains 13 residues. CDR1 and CDR2 from the germline V gene are LGHNA and YNFKEQ. Trimming removed 4 bases at V and 2 bases at J, with 9 bases between. The study, taken as a whole, reports: As immune exposure information, only CMV serostatus was available.

The study ran its PCR with 60 Vbeta and 13 Jbeta primers. The method was immunoSEQ multiplex PCR; TCRdb's version includes in-frame clones alone and lacks a portion of them. This table has around 99,000 clones, about 77% appearing once. The TCR was taken from a middle-aged man in good health and CMV-seronegative. The chain couples TRBV4-2 to TRBJ2-7; D unclear. The sample comprised PBMCs. This chain's CDR3 is CASSPGGPYEQYF. The CDR3 nucleotides are TGTGCCAGCAGCCCTGGTGGCCCCTACGAGCAGTACTTC.